Presented here are 30 T cell receptor beta chains from one specimen sequenced in a study of shared clonotypes between healthy human individuals. TCRdb's copy holds only in-frame clones and misses some; the assay was immunoSEQ multiplex PCR. The data contain some 490,000 clones, roughly 80% of them singletons. The source material was PBMCs. Receptor source: a woman aged 40 to 50 in good health. Some clones in this sample may be carry-over from other donors' samples.

The chain links TRBV4-2 to TRBJ2-3, with D hard to call. This CDR3 is 16 amino acids long. Per germline, CDR1 LGHNA and CDR2 YNFKEQ. The germline V and J ends were trimmed by 1 base and 0 bases, with 11 bases remaining between them. Written as DNA, the CDR3 is TGTGCCAGCAGCCAAGTCGGTCAACCTAGCACAGATACGCAGTATTTT. This codes for CASSQVGQPSTDTQYF.

The rearrangement joins TRBV18 to TRBJ2-5; perhaps TRBD1 as D (5 bases). The V gene lost 1 base and the J gene lost 2 bases, with 14 bases spanning the gap. Germline assignment: CDR1 KGHSH and CDR2 LQKENI. The CDR3 is made up of 16 amino acids. The DNA for the CDR3 is TGTGCCAGCTCACCACTCCCGATGACAGCACAAGAGACCCAGTACTTC. Protein product: CASSPLPMTAQETQYF. Full variable domain (rest looked up from reference TRBV18 and TRBJ2-5): NAGVMQNPRHLVRRRGQEARLRCSPMKGHSHVYWYRQLPEEGLKFMVYLQKENIIDESGMPKERFSAEFPKEGPSILRIQQVVRGDSAAYFCASSPLPMTAQETQYFGPGTRLLVL.

Here the CDR3 DNA reads TGCGCCAGCAGCCAAGCGGGAGGTTCCTACGAGCAGTACTTC. Amino acid sequence: CASSQAGGSYEQYF. The chain has TRBV5-1 and TRBJ2-7; 9 bases match TRBD2. Germline CDR1 is SGHRS and CDR2 is YFSETQ. The CDR3 is made up of 14 amino acids. The ends lost 4 bases at V and 1 base at J; junction bases unmatched: 3.

V usage is TRBV5-8 and J usage is TRBJ1-4; a weak D match, TRBD1 (5 bases). Per the germline V gene, CDR1 is SGHTS and CDR2 is YDEGEE. V was trimmed by 6 bases and J by 2 bases, leaving 26 bases between them. The CDR3 is 19 residues long. The CDR3 loop reads CASTPWRTTARTTNEKLFF. The CDR3 DNA follows: TGTGCCAGCACGCCCTGGCGGACAACCGCCCGAACTACTAATGAAAAACTGTTTTTT.

The J gene is TRBJ2-3, the V gene TRBV5-4; D is unclear. CDR3 length: 16 amino acids. CDR1 is SGHNT, CDR2 YYREEE, per germline (reference sequence). Trimming stripped 4 bases from V and 1 base from J, with 16 bases between. Here the CDR3 DNA reads TGTGCCAGCAGCCAGCCCGCTGTTTGGTGCACAGATACGCAGTATTTT. Translation: CASSQPAVWCTDTQYF.

The chain couples TRBV4-2 to TRBJ2-3; D is undetermined. The germline V gene encodes CDR1 LGHNA and CDR2 YNFKEQ. Between the trimmed V and J ends, which lost 4 bases and 2 bases, there was a span of 13 bases. The CDR3 contains 15 residues. The DNA of the CDR3 is TGTGCCAGCAGCCGCGAGGCAGGCCCCACAGATACGCAGTATTTT. It yields the protein CASSREAGPTDTQYF.

This clone was observed a handful of times. V usage is TRBV19 and J usage is TRBJ1-5; 7 positions agree with TRBD1. Losses at the gene ends were 4 bases for V and 6 bases for J; bases not matched to a gene: 3. Germline lookup yields CDR1 LNHDA and CDR2 SQIVND (reference sequence). The CDR3 runs to 13 residues. DNA of the CDR3: TGTGCCAGTAGTAAGAACAGGGGTCAGCCCCAGCATTTT. Its protein is CASSKNRGQPQHF.

The J gene is TRBJ2-7, the V gene TRBV28; 9 positions agree with TRBD1. The CDR3 sequence is 14 residues long. V lost 6 bases to trimming and J lost 4 bases; unmatched junction nucleotides: 7. Germline loops: CDR1 MDHEN, CDR2 SYDVKM. The CDR3 bases are TGTGCCAGCAGCGGTACAGGGGGCGCGTACGAGCAGTACTTC. Translation gives CASSGTGGAYEQYF.

J is TRBJ1-4 and V is TRBV4-1; tentative D call: TRBD1 (5 bases). In germline, CDR1 is MGHRA, CDR2 YSYEKL. The CDR3 covers 16 residues. V was shortened by 0 bases and J by 7 bases, with 15 bases between the two germline ends. The CDR3 nucleotides read TGCGCCAGCAGCCAAGATGCGGTTGCAGGGAGTGAAAAACTGTTTTTT. Amino acids: CASSQDAVAGSEKLFF.

The V gene is TRBV15, the J gene TRBJ1-2; TRBD1 matches 7 bases. Germline V gene sequence: CDR1 LNHNV, CDR2 YYDKDF (reference sequence). This CDR3 is 15 amino acids long. With 5 bases clipped from V and 0 bases from J, the junction kept 6 bases outside the gene matches. Here the CDR3 reads CATSGWTGANYGYTF. Here the CDR3 DNA reads TGTGCCACCAGCGGTTGGACAGGCGCTAACTATGGCTACACCTTC.

The rearrangement uses TRBV6-4 and TRBJ2-2, with 7 bases matching TRBD1. The CDR3 sequence is 15 residues long. The germline gives CDR1 MRHNA, CDR2 SNTAGT. Trimming cost V 4 bases and J 2 bases; bases outside gene matches: 4. The CDR3 sequence is CASSVDRVNTGELFF. The DNA for the CDR3 is TGTGCCAGCAGTGTTGACAGGGTAAACACCGGGGAGCTGTTTTTT.

This clone was seen only once. V gene TRBV5-1 combines with J gene TRBJ2-1, with D maybe TRBD2 (6 bases). Germline V gene lookup returns CDR1 SGHRS and CDR2 YFSETQ. This CDR3 is built from 17 residues. Between the trimmed V and J ends, which lost 6 bases and 10 bases, there was a span of 29 bases. CDR3 amino acids: CASTPQMGPGGGTEQFF. The CDR3 region has the DNA TGCGCCAGCACCCCGCAGATGGGGCCGGGTGGCGGGACCGAGCAGTTCTTC.

This clone appeared a single time. V and J are TRBV15 and TRBJ2-3; D uncertain. Germline CDR1 is LNHNV and CDR2 is YYDKDF (reference sequence). This CDR3 contains 15 residues. The germline V and J ends were trimmed by 1 base and 6 bases, with 14 bases remaining between them. Here the CDR3 DNA reads TGTGCCACCAGCAGAGGATTCGTTGGCCTCGATACGCAGTATTTT. It specifies CATSRGFVGLDTQYF.

V and J are TRBV21-1 and TRBJ2-3; no check of the table's D call, TRBD2, against the DNA was made. TRBV21-1 is designated a pseudogene. CDR3 length: 17 residues. Here the CDR3 DNA reads TGTGCCAGCAACCCTTCTTTACGCGGGAGAGAGGGAGATACGCAGTATTTT. Its translation is CASNPSLRGREGDTQYF.

V is TRBV28 and J is TRBJ1-1; the D is unclear. Germline CDR1 reads MDHEN; CDR2 reads SYDVKM. This CDR3 has 13 residues. Between the trimmed V and J ends, which lost 7 bases and 5 bases, there was a span of 14 bases. Written as DNA, the CDR3 is TGTGCCAGCACTCGGTCAGGCCTAACTGAAGCTTTCTTT. Protein: CASTRSGLTEAFF.

This clone was found once. The chain employs TRBV7-8 and TRBJ2-1, with 8 bases that match TRBD1. Germline loops: CDR1 SGHVS, CDR2 FQNEAQ. The CDR3 consists of 15 residues. V dropped 5 bases and J dropped 1; count of bases not matched to a gene: 4. The CDR3 DNA follows: TGTGCCAGCAGCATCGACAGGGGATCCTACAATGAGCAGTTCTTC. Its protein is CASSIDRGSYNEQFF.

The chain is built from TRBV10-2 and TRBJ2-5, with 9 bases matching TRBD1. Germline-derived CDR1 and CDR2 are WSHSY and SAAADI. This CDR3 is built from 13 residues. V dropped 6 bases and J dropped 4; count of bases not matched to a gene: 3. The CDR3 nucleotides are TGCGCCAGCAGACAGGGGGCCTCAGAGACCCAGTACTTC. It codes for CASRQGASETQYF.

This clone was seen at least ten times. The sample contains more than one DNA sequence encoding this CDR3. The chain uses TRBV30 and TRBJ1-1; TRBD1 aligns across 9 bases. Germline V gene sequence: CDR1 GTSNPN, CDR2 SVGIG (reference sequence). This CDR3 has 13 amino acids. The trim removed 0 bases at V and 5 bases at J, leaving 1 base unmatched. Written as DNA, the CDR3 is TGTGCCTGGAGTGTAGGACAGGGGACTGAAGCTTTCTTT. Its protein is CAWSVGQGTEAFF.

The chain joins TRBV7-9 to TRBJ2-7, with unresolved D. V was trimmed by 6 bases and J by 7 bases, leaving 13 bases between them. This CDR3 spans 12 amino acids. Germline V gives CDR1 SEHNR, CDR2 FQNEAQ (reference sequence). The CDR3 region has the DNA TGTGCCAGCAGGTCGGGCGCGCCTGAGCAGTACTTC. Translation: CASRSGAPEQYF.

The chain's CDR3 is CSVVASGTGTDTQYF. Written as DNA, the CDR3 is TGCAGCGTTGTAGCGTCCGGGACAGGCACAGATACGCAGTATTTT. The chain recombines TRBV29-1 with TRBJ2-3, with 7 nucleotides matching TRBD1. CDR3 length: 15 residues. The junction had 8 bases not matched to a gene; V was cut back by 4 bases and J by 1 base. CDR1 is SQVTM, CDR2 ANQGSEA, per germline.

This clone was detected once. The chain has TRBV10-2 and TRBJ2-3; TRBD2 might be the D (6 bases). This CDR3 spans 14 amino acids. Germline assignment: CDR1 WSHSY and CDR2 SAAADI. V gave up 7 bases and J gave up 6 bases, with 17 bases separating them. The CDR3 DNA sequence: TGCGCCAGCACTTTAACTAGCCCCGCGGATACGCAGTATTTT. The encoded protein is CASTLTSPADTQYF.

The V gene is TRBV5-4, the J gene TRBJ2-1; D gene unclear. CDR3 length: 15 residues. Germline V CDR1 and CDR2: SGHNT, YYREEE (reference sequence). The V gene lost 0 bases and the J gene lost 5 bases, with 12 bases spanning the gap. The CDR3 DNA follows: TGTGCCAGCAGCTTGGTCGGCAGCCCCAACAATGAGCAGTTCTTC. It is translated as CASSLVGSPNNEQFF.

The chain carries TRBV11-1 and TRBJ2-7, with D hard to call. The CDR3 is made up of 15 amino acids. The germline gives CDR1 SGHAT, CDR2 FQDESV (reference sequence). Trimming cost V 3 bases and J 0 bases, with 12 bases left between them. The CDR3 sequence: CASSFWGGGSYEQYF. The CDR3 DNA is TGTGCCAGCAGCTTCTGGGGTGGCGGCTCCTACGAGCAGTACTTC.

This rearrangement joins TRBV7-2 to TRBJ2-3; D remains ambiguous. CDR1 SGHTA and CDR2 FQGNSA come from the germline V gene. Trimming took 5 bases from V and 0 from J, leaving 12 bases between them. The CDR3 extends over 15 amino acids. CDR3 sequence reads: CASSPGLYSTDTQYF. The CDR3, as DNA: TGTGCCAGCAGCCCAGGCCTATATAGCACAGATACGCAGTATTTT.

The chain joins TRBV10-3 to TRBJ1-5; 10 bases are shared with TRBD1. Trimming removed 6 bases from V and 7 bases from J; junction bases left unmatched: 3. Germline V CDR1 and CDR2: ENHRY, SYGVKD. The length of the CDR3 is 13 residues. The CDR3 here is CAISDRGPQPQHF. Written as DNA, the CDR3 is TGTGCCATCAGCGACAGGGGGCCCCAGCCCCAGCATTTT.

The chain combines TRBV23-1 with TRBJ2-1; a possible D gene is TRBD2 (6 bases). TRBV23-1 is an ORF for which the function is uncertain. Trimming took 0 bases from V and 7 from J, leaving 16 bases between them. CDR3 size: 16 residues. In DNA form, the CDR3 reads TGCGCCAGCAGTCAATCGTTCCGGGAGTCGAATAATGAGCAGTTCTTC. Encoded protein: CASSQSFRESNNEQFF.

As concerns this clone: With a far larger clone one base away, a read error is the likely cause. This specimen includes other DNA sequences encoding the same CDR3. The V gene is TRBV7-9, the J gene TRBJ1-2; D gene uncertain. The V gene's germline CDR1 is SEHNR and CDR2 FQNEAQ (reference sequence). CDR3 length equals 12 residues. CDR3 in DNA: TGTGCCAGCAGCCTAGGAGGGTTTTGGGCCCACTTC. Its protein is CASSLGGFWAHF.

This chain uses TRBV28 with TRBJ1-1, with D unclear. In germline, CDR1 is MDHEN, CDR2 SYDVKM. V lost 3 bases and J lost 4, with 6 bases in between. The CDR3 runs to 12 residues. The DNA of the CDR3 is TGTGCCAGCAGTTTGATGGTCACTGAAGCTTTCTTT. Translation: CASSLMVTEAFF. The whole variable domain, remainder taken from reference TRBV28 and TRBJ1-1, is DVKVTQSSRYLVKRTGEKVFLECVQDMDHENMFWYRQDPGLGLRLIYFSYDVKMKEKGDIPEGYSVSREKKERFSLILESASTNQTSMYLCASSLMVTEAFFGQGTRLTVV.

This chain connects TRBV5-1 to TRBJ2-5; 14 bases line up with TRBD2. The CDR3 covers 14 residues. Germline CDR1 SGHRS, CDR2 YFSETQ. The V and J ends lost 7 bases and 4 bases, in that order; junction bases with no gene match: 3. Written as DNA, the CDR3 is TGCGCCAGCGGGACTAGCGGGAGCGCAGAGACCCAGTACTTC. Translated, it gives CASGTSGSAETQYF.

The chain is built from TRBV19 and TRBJ1-1; D not resolved. The CDR3 is made up of 13 amino acids. The V gene's germline CDR1 is LNHDA and CDR2 SQIVND (reference sequence). Trimming cost V 6 bases and J 1 base, with 9 bases left between them. The CDR3 sequence: CASRKGGNTEAFF. The CDR3 nucleotides read TGTGCCAGTAGGAAGGGAGGGAACACTGAAGCTTTCTTT.